Included here is one T cell receptor beta chain sequence, with context. CDR1 MGHRA and CDR2 YSYEKL come from the germline V gene. This CDR3 comprises 20 residues. V lost 1 base, J lost 0 bases, and 12 bases stayed unmatched. The record originates from a study of T cell responses to AZD1222 COVID-19 vaccine. Profiling relied on immunoSEQ multiplex PCR, and the TCRdb table lists in-frame clones only, not all of them. This table holds over 100,000 clones, roughly nine tenths found once. The sequenced sample was peripheral blood, obtained on day 0 of AZD1222 vaccination. This TCR came from an adult in good health. The rearrangement links TRBV4-1 to TRBJ2-1; TRBD2 agrees at 10 bases. The CDR3 DNA is TGCGCCAGCAGCCAAGTGGGAAGCGGGGGGGCCCCTGGCTCCTACAATGAGCAGTTCTTC. The encoded protein is CASSQVGSGGAPGSYNEQFF.